The 14 T cell receptor beta chains reported below all come from one sample, sequenced in a study of T cells after yellow fever vaccination. TCRdb reanalysed the 5' RACE reads using MiXCR and keeps one entry per CDR3 protein. Of hundreds of thousands of distinct CDR3 sequences listed, about 13% are singletons. The material sequenced was PBMCs, taken on the day of the yellow fever booster vaccination. These receptors originate from a man under 40 who received the YFV17D yellow fever vaccine.

J is TRBJ2-5 and V is TRBV7-2, with D possibly being TRBD1 or TRBD2 (5 bases each). From germline, CDR1 is SGHTA and CDR2 FQGNSA. Trimming took 5 bases from V and 9 from J, leaving 22 bases between them. The CDR3 is 15 residues long. This CDR3 is CASSLGTDQVRSQYF. DNA for the CDR3: TGTGCCAGCAGCCTCGGGACGGATCAGGTTCGATCCCAGTACTTC.

J is TRBJ2-3 and V is TRBV6-5; perhaps TRBD1 as D (6 bases). CDR1 is MNHEY and CDR2 is SVGAGI in the germline V gene. Trimming removed 0 bases from V and 0 bases from J, with 13 bases in between. The CDR3 spans 17 residues. As DNA, the CDR3 is TGTGCCAGCAGTTACTCTTTAACAGGGTCGAGCACAGATACGCAGTATTTT. This encodes CASSYSLTGSSTDTQYF.

This clonotype was observed a handful of times. This chain connects TRBV12-3 or TRBV12-4 to TRBJ2-1; 14 nucleotides match TRBD2. V shed 6 bases and J 6 bases; nucleotides not matched to a gene: 7. The CDR3 runs to 16 residues. In DNA, the CDR3 is TGTGCCAGCAGCACATCCGGGACTAGCGGGAGCAATGAGCAGTTCTTC. This gives the protein CASSTSGTSGSNEQFF.

V and J are TRBV28 and TRBJ2-3; no definite D call. CDR3 size: 14 residues. Germline assignment: CDR1 MDHEN and CDR2 SYDVKM. The ends were cut back, 6 bases at V and 0 bases at J, with 10 bases in the middle. CDR3 protein: CASRGGTSTDTQYF. DNA for the CDR3: TGTGCCAGCAGGGGCGGAACTAGCACAGATACGCAGTATTTT. The full variable domain, rest sourced from reference TRBV28 and TRBJ2-3, is DVKVTQSSRYLVKRTGEKVFLECVQDMDHENMFWYRQDPGLGLRLIYFSYDVKMKEKGDIPEGYSVSREKKERFSLILESASTNQTSMYLCASRGGTSTDTQYFGPGTRLTVL.

In its sample, this clonotype was seen many times. The rearrangement links TRBV7-2 to TRBJ1-2; D ambiguous. V was shortened by 1 base and J by 6 bases, with 6 bases between the two germline ends. The germline V gene encodes CDR1 SGHTA and CDR2 FQGNSA. The CDR3 covers 12 residues. The CDR3 region is CASSLEQHGYTF. CDR3 in DNA: TGTGCCAGCAGCTTAGAACAGCATGGCTACACCTTC.

The V call is TRBV12-3 or TRBV12-4, the J call TRBJ2-1; D could derive from TRBD1 or TRBD2 (5 bases each). V lost 3 bases and J 5 bases, leaving 11 bases between the germline ends. The CDR3 is 14 residues long. The CDR3, as DNA: TGTGCCAGCAGTTTTTCCGGGACCGACAATGAGCAGTTCTTC. The encoded protein is CASSFSGTDNEQFF.

The V and J genes are TRBV5-1 and TRBJ1-6, with D uncertain. From germline, CDR1 is SGHRS and CDR2 YFSETQ. CDR3 length equals 13 residues. V was clipped by 4 bases and J by 8 bases, with 10 bases between them. The CDR3 is CASSPKKDSPLHF. CDR3 bases: TGCGCCAGCAGCCCGAAGAAAGATTCACCCCTCCACTTT.

Remarks on this clonotype: A single base separates this from a much larger clone, so it may be a read error. The rearrangement links TRBV7-9 to TRBJ2-1; D not certain. Trimming shortened V by 5 bases and J by 9 bases, and 11 bases separated the two germline ends. Germline CDR1 reads SEHNR; CDR2 reads FQNEAQ (reference sequence). This CDR3 region has 12 residues. In DNA, the CDR3 is TGTGCCAGCAGCCACGCGAGTAGTGAGCAGTTCTTC. Residues: CASSHASSEQFF.

Many counts were recorded for this clonotype. The rearrangement uses TRBV5-1 and TRBJ2-1, with a tentative D call TRBD1 (5 bases). The CDR3 loop spans 12 amino acids. V lost 4 bases and J lost 7, with 9 bases in between. Germline CDR1 reads SGHRS; CDR2 reads YFSETQ. The CDR3 is CASSDSGNEQFF. The CDR3 DNA reads as TGCGCCAGCAGCGACTCAGGGAATGAGCAGTTCTTC. Together with reference TRBV5-1 and TRBJ2-1, the CDR3 gives the full variable domain: KAGVTQTPRYLIKTRGQQVTLSCSPISGHRSVSWYQQTPGQGLQFLFEYFSETQRNKGNFPGRFSGRQFSNSRSEMNVSTLELGDSALYLCASSDSGNEQFFGPGTRLTVL.

This clonotype was seen more than once but under ten times. The chain employs TRBV4-3 and TRBJ1-2; TRBD1 matches 9 bases. The germline CDR1 and CDR2 sequences are LGHNA and YSLEER. Trimming took 1 base from V and 8 from J; bases not matched to a gene: 11. This CDR3 region has 16 residues. The CDR3 nucleotides are TGCGCCAGCAGCCAAGTAGGGACAGGGCCTGCTAGGGGCTACACCTTC. This codes for CASSQVGTGPARGYTF.

The chain combines TRBV20-1 with TRBJ2-1, with D perhaps matching TRBD2 (6 bases). With 2 bases removed from V and 6 bases from J, the gap between germline ends came to 8 bases. Germline V CDR1 and CDR2: DFQATT, SNEGSKA (reference sequence). The CDR3 is made up of 12 amino acids. CDR3 in DNA: TGCAGTGCTAGATCGACTAGCAATGAGCAGTTCTTC. Translating gives CSARSTSNEQFF.

This clonotype was counted only a few times. The chain links TRBV7-9 to TRBJ2-7, with D unclear. Germline-derived CDR1 and CDR2 are SEHNR and FQNEAQ (reference sequence). The CDR3 is 15 residues long. V was trimmed by 1 base and J by 2 bases, leaving 12 bases between them. CDR3 protein: CASSLEARYTYEQYF. The CDR3 DNA reads TGTGCCAGCAGCTTAGAGGCGAGGTACACCTACGAGCAGTACTTC.

A remark on this clonotype: Compared with germline, one end of the junction differs, possibly owing to a read error. The V and J genes are TRBV20-1 and TRBJ2-3; TRBD2 matches 7 bases. Germline-derived CDR1 and CDR2 are DFQATT and SNEGSKA (reference sequence). The CDR3 contains 13 residues. The CDR3 spells CSAREGRGPKQYF. The DNA of the CDR3 is TGCAGTGCTCGAGAGGGGAGGGGACCAAAGCAGTATTTT.

V usage is TRBV10-1 and J usage is TRBJ2-3, with 9 bases fitting TRBD2. Germline loops: CDR1 WNHNN, CDR2 SYGVQD (reference sequence). The CDR3 totals 18 residues. With V trimmed by 2 bases and J by 1 base, 10 bases remained unmatched. CDR3 in DNA: TGCGCCAGCAGTGAGCATAGCGGGAGAAGGGGTGGCACAGATACGCAGTATTTT. This gives the protein CASSEHSGRRGGTDTQYF.